This TCR beta chain was recorded in a study of cytomegalovirus exposure and HLA in healthy donors. Study-wide results and limits: With later analysis, a missense DCLRE1C variant became linked to TCR beta V- and J-gene trimming. Among donors in an Asian-associated ancestry cluster, a later analysis reportedly found fewer N-insertions than the approximately 700-donor mean.

60 Vbeta and 13 Jbeta primers were used in PCR. Data came from immunoSEQ multiplex PCR; TCRdb stores just in-frame clones and leaves some out. Among about 86,000 clones listed, approximately 74% were seen once. The study sampled nominally healthy donors, though unrecorded immune exposures were likely. V lost 5 bases to trimming and J lost 6 bases; unmatched junction nucleotides: 10. This CDR3 comprises 16 residues. Germline V gene data show CDR1 as SEHNR and CDR2 as FQNEAQ (reference sequence). A single count supports this clone. Its antigen is still unknown. The source is a woman between 45 and 65 years old in good health and CMV-seropositive. Sequenced material: PBMCs. The chain employs TRBV7-9 and TRBJ2-2, with TRBD2 identical over 9 bases. CDR3 DNA: TGTGCCAGCAGCCCCATGAGCGGGAGGATTTCCGGGGAGCTGTTTTTT. Its translation: CASSPMSGRISGELFF.